This T cell receptor (beta chain) was captured in a study of blood T cell repertoires in COVID-19. Whole-study context: Sites in the United States, Italy and Spain provided acute and convalescent COVID-19 samples. T cells, B-cell-depleted T cells, or PBMCs supplied cDNA or gDNA.

Authors' processing steps: Quantification of nucleated cells was approximated via reference gene primer amplification. TCRdb's table, derived via immunoSEQ multiplex PCR, lists solely in-frame clones and lacks some. D and trimming were read from the DNA, whereas the V and J calls and clone size are those reported in that table. The sample holds around 50,000 clones, around 86% seen once. CDR1 SEHNR and CDR2 FQNEAQ come from the germline V gene (reference sequence). The CDR3 runs to 16 residues. J was trimmed by 3 bases and V by 5 bases; bases with no gene match: 7. This receptor was identified in a man aged 45-65 years with active COVID-19. Sequenced material: peripheral blood. V gene TRBV7-9 combines with J gene TRBJ2-7, with TRBD2 identical over 13 bases. The DNA of the CDR3 is TGTGCCAGCAGCGATACTAGCGGGAGGGCCTTCTACGAGCAGTACTTC. This sequence encodes CASSDTSGRAFYEQYF.